What follows are 32 T cell receptor beta chains derived from one specimen sequenced in a study of cytomegalovirus exposure and HLA in healthy donors. A multiplex PCR was run with 60 Vbeta primers and 13 Jbeta primers. Clones were read by immunoSEQ multiplex PCR, and TCRdb kept only the in-frame ones, dropping some. Of some 70,000 clones in the sample, around 78% were seen once. Material for sequencing was PBMCs. Receptor source: a man in his forties or fifties in good health and CMV-seronegative.

This clone has a single count. The chain recombines TRBV5-1 with TRBJ2-1, with D perhaps TRBD1 (5 bases). Germline V gene data show CDR1 as SGHRS and CDR2 as YFSETQ. The V end was cut by 4 bases, the J end by 8 bases, with 16 bases between. The CDR3 totals 14 residues. The CDR3 loop reads CASSHQGEFDEQFF. In DNA, the CDR3 is TGCGCCAGCAGCCACCAGGGTGAGTTCGATGAGCAGTTCTTC. Full variable domain (remainder filled in from reference TRBV5-1 and TRBJ2-1): KAGVTQTPRYLIKTRGQQVTLSCSPISGHRSVSWYQQTPGQGLQFLFEYFSETQRNKGNFPGRFSGRQFSNSRSEMNVSTLELGDSALYLCASSHQGEFDEQFFGPGTRLTVL.

This clone showed up just a few times. The V call is TRBV7-9, the J call TRBJ2-6; maybe TRBD2 (5 bases). V lost 5 bases to trimming and J lost 4 bases, with 18 bases between them. CDR1 is SEHNR, CDR2 FQNEAQ, per germline (reference sequence). This CDR3 has 17 residues. The CDR3, as DNA: TGTGCCAGCAGCCCCGGGATCTACGGGGTCGGGGCCAACGTCCTGACTTTC. Amino acids: CASSPGIYGVGANVLTF.

The gene calls are TRBV2 and TRBJ1-1; D not resolved. The CDR3 consists of 11 residues. The germline gives CDR1 SNHLY, CDR2 FYNNEI. The V and J ends lost 5 bases and 3 bases respectively, with 4 bases between them. This CDR3 reads CASSYHTEAFF. The CDR3, as DNA: TGTGCCAGCAGTTATCACACTGAAGCTTTCTTT.

The chain links TRBV30 to TRBJ1-1; D not certain. Trimming took off 5 bases at V and 5 bases at J, with 6 bases between the two ends. CDR1 and CDR2 from the germline V gene are GTSNPN and SVGIG (reference sequence). CDR3 length: 10 amino acids. The CDR3 is CAWGRTEAFF. The CDR3 DNA reads TGTGCCTGGGGGAGGACTGAAGCTTTCTTT.

This clone showed up just a few times. The rearrangement uses TRBV11-2 and TRBJ1-2, with TRBD1 matching over 11 bases. Germline trimming cut 3 bases from V and 6 bases from J; bases unmatched to any gene: 9. Per germline, CDR1 SGHAT and CDR2 FQNNGV. The CDR3 spans 16 residues. The CDR3 is CASSFGAGTGGDGYTF. DNA of the CDR3: TGTGCCAGCAGCTTTGGAGCCGGGACAGGGGGTGATGGCTACACCTTC.

The CDR3 loop is CASSALTGALGELFF. The CDR3 bases are TGTGCCAGCAGTGCTTTAACTGGGGCATTAGGGGAGCTGTTTTTT. J is TRBJ2-2 and V is TRBV2, with D possibly TRBD1 on 5 matching bases. V was clipped by 4 bases and J by 8 bases, with 17 bases between them. This CDR3 has 15 amino acids. Germline V gene data show CDR1 as SNHLY and CDR2 as FYNNEI.

The rearrangement joins TRBV7-9 to TRBJ1-1, with D possibly TRBD1 on 5 matching bases. CDR1 SEHNR and CDR2 FQNEAQ come from the germline V gene (reference sequence). Trimming cost V 5 bases and J 5 bases, with 18 bases left between them. CDR3 length: 15 amino acids. Here the CDR3 DNA reads TGTGCCAGCAGCCACCTGGCGGTGGGGGGAACTGAAGCTTTCTTT. Translating it yields CASSHLAVGGTEAFF.

In this sample, this clone turned up once. J is TRBJ2-7 and V is TRBV18; 9 bases match TRBD1. The CDR3 consists of 12 residues. Looked up from germline, CDR1 is KGHSH and CDR2 is LQKENI. With V trimmed by 8 bases and J by 6 bases, 5 bases remained unmatched. This CDR3 reads CASRTGGTEQYF. In nucleotides, the CDR3 is TGTGCCAGCAGAACAGGGGGCACCGAGCAGTACTTC.

This clone has more than one count but fewer than ten. V gene TRBV6-6 combines with J gene TRBJ2-3, with D perhaps matching TRBD2 (5 bases). V was shortened by 2 bases and J by 8 bases, with 20 bases between the two germline ends. CDR1 MNHNY and CDR2 SVGAGI come from the germline V gene (reference sequence). There are 16 residues in the CDR3. This chain's CDR3 is CASSYQVTSEVRTQYF. The CDR3 DNA follows: TGTGCCAGCAGTTACCAAGTTACCTCGGAGGTCCGTACGCAGTATTTT.

The chain employs TRBV19 and TRBJ1-1; unclear D gene. The CDR3 is 12 residues long. Germline CDR1 reads LNHDA; CDR2 reads SQIVND (reference sequence). V gave up 4 bases and J gave up 0 bases, with 3 bases separating them. The CDR3 region has the DNA TGTGCCAGTAGTAACATGAACACTGAAGCTTTCTTT. Protein: CASSNMNTEAFF. The whole variable domain, filled in from reference TRBV19 and TRBJ1-1, reads DGGITQSPKYLFRKEGQNVTLSCEQNLNHDAMYWYRQDPGQGLRLIYYSQIVNDFQKGDIAEGYSVSREKKESFPLTVTSAQKNPTAFYLCASSNMNTEAFFGQGTRLTVV.

J is TRBJ2-1 and V is TRBV28; D is unclear. The germline V gene has CDR1 MDHEN and CDR2 SYDVKM. CDR3 length: 14 residues. V dropped 7 bases and J dropped 0 bases, with 10 bases sitting between them. CDR3 sequence reads: CASTALSSYNEQFF. In DNA, the CDR3 is TGTGCCAGCACCGCCCTCAGCTCCTACAATGAGCAGTTCTTC.

The chain recombines TRBV6-5 with TRBJ1-2, with TRBD1 matching over 8 bases. The CDR3 sequence is 11 residues long. V dropped 9 bases and J dropped 6; count of bases not matched to a gene: 3. Looked up from germline, CDR1 is MNHEY and CDR2 is SVGAGI. The CDR3 region is CASGQGNGYTF. The CDR3 coding sequence is TGTGCCAGTGGACAGGGTAATGGCTACACCTTC.

This clone was picked up one time. The rearrangement links TRBV9 to TRBJ1-2, with 8 bases lining up with TRBD1. The V gene end was trimmed by 3 bases and the J gene end by 6 bases; junction bases not matched to a gene: 10. This CDR3 contains 15 residues. Germline lookup yields CDR1 SGDLS and CDR2 YYNGEE. This CDR3 is CASSATGVPLDGYTF. In nucleotides, the CDR3 is TGTGCCAGCAGCGCGACAGGGGTACCCTTGGATGGCTACACCTTC. The complete variable domain, with remaining parts taken from reference TRBV9 and TRBJ1-2, reads DSGVTQTPKHLITATGQRVTLRCSPRSGDLSVYWYQQSLDQGLQFLIQYYNGEERAKGNILERFSAQQFPDLHSELNLSSLELGDSALYFCASSATGVPLDGYTFGSGTRLTVV.

CDR3 nucleotide sequence: TGTGCCAGCAGTGTCAGCAGGGTCGGCGAGCTGTTTTTT. Its translation is CASSVSRVGELFF. The chain uses TRBV6-1 and TRBJ2-2, with a tentative D call TRBD1 (5 bases). Trimming stripped 4 bases from V and 11 bases from J, with 14 bases between. The germline V gene encodes CDR1 MNHNS and CDR2 SASEGT. The CDR3 runs to 13 residues.

This clone was picked up one time. The CDR3 spells CASSLPPSSSGDYTF. CDR3 nucleotide sequence: TGTGCCAGCAGTTTACCCCCATCATCTTCGGGGGACTACACCTTC. This chain joins TRBV28 and TRBJ1-2; the D gene is possibly TRBD1 (5 bases). The length of the CDR3 is 15 residues. V lost 2 bases and J 10 bases, leaving 20 bases between the germline ends. Germline V gene data show CDR1 as MDHEN and CDR2 as SYDVKM.

Notes on this clone: A junction end diverges from the germline sequence, so it may reflect a read error. The V and J genes are TRBV7-9 and TRBJ2-7; TRBD1 matches 7 bases. This CDR3 has 14 amino acids. Germline loops: CDR1 SEHNR, CDR2 FQNEAQ (reference sequence). This CDR3 reads CASSLAAGGPFRAF. The CDR3 region has the DNA TGTGCCAGCAGCTTAGCTGCAGGGGGACCTTTCCGTGCGTTC.

This chain links TRBV2 with TRBJ1-1; TRBD1 is a possible D gene (5 bases). The germline V gene has CDR1 SNHLY and CDR2 FYNNEI. Trimming removed 7 bases from V and 8 bases from J, with 17 bases in between. The CDR3 runs 13 residues. CDR3 region: CASIFGGQGEAFF. DNA of the CDR3: TGTGCCAGCATATTCGGAGGGCAGGGAGAAGCTTTCTTT.

This clone has more than one count but fewer than ten. This chain uses TRBV29-1 with TRBJ1-2; 9 bases fit TRBD1. The germline gives CDR1 SQVTM, CDR2 ANQGSEA. V shed 7 bases and J 8 bases; nucleotides not matched to a gene: 5. CDR3 length equals 11 residues. CDR3 DNA: TGCAGCGCGGGACAGGGTTACGGCTACACCTTC. This gives the protein CSAGQGYGYTF.

The rearrangement joins TRBV5-1 to TRBJ2-2, with 12 bases lining up with TRBD2. The length of the CDR3 is 20 residues. CDR1 and CDR2 from the germline V gene are SGHRS and YFSETQ. V lost 4 bases and J lost 9; bases outside the gene matches: 22. The CDR3 bases are TGCGCCAGCAGCCTCGGTTCAGGTGTGCTAGCGGGGGGGAAGGGCCGGGAGCTGTTTTTT. Translation: CASSLGSGVLAGGKGRELFF.

The J gene is TRBJ2-1, the V gene TRBV5-8; 10 positions match TRBD2. The V gene's germline CDR1 is SGHTS and CDR2 YDEGEE. The CDR3 has 15 amino acids. Losses at the gene ends were 9 bases for V and 4 bases for J; bases not matched to a gene: 10. CDR3 residues: CATSLGLAEYNEQFF. The CDR3 DNA reads TGTGCCACCAGTCTAGGACTAGCGGAGTACAATGAGCAGTTCTTC.

This clone was counted a few times. Additional DNA sequences in this sample encode the identical CDR3. This chain connects TRBV6-6 to TRBJ2-5, with D perhaps matching TRBD1 (6 bases). From germline, CDR1 is MNHNY and CDR2 SVGAGI (reference sequence). This CDR3 comprises 14 residues. V was trimmed by 6 bases and J by 0 bases, leaving 11 bases between them. The CDR3 here is CASRLGQYQETQYF. The CDR3 DNA sequence: TGTGCCAGCAGACTAGGACAGTACCAAGAGACCCAGTACTTC.

The chain recombines TRBV19 with TRBJ1-6, with a tentative D call TRBD1 (6 bases). The V end lost 6 bases, the J end lost 5 bases, and 14 bases lay between the germline ends. CDR3 size: 15 residues. Germline V gene data show CDR1 as LNHDA and CDR2 as SQIVND (reference sequence). Here the CDR3 DNA reads TGTGCCAGTAGAACAGGGAGTATCCATAATTCACCCCTCCACTTT. It translates to CASRTGSIHNSPLHF. Based on the CDR3 plus reference TRBV19 and TRBJ1-6, the full variable domain is DGGITQSPKYLFRKEGQNVTLSCEQNLNHDAMYWYRQDPGQGLRLIYYSQIVNDFQKGDIAEGYSVSREKKESFPLTVTSAQKNPTAFYLCASRTGSIHNSPLHFGNGTRLTVT.

V usage is TRBV5-1 and J usage is TRBJ1-1, with D uncertain. Germline V CDR1 and CDR2: SGHRS, YFSETQ. This CDR3 is 15 amino acids long. Trimming pared 1 base from V and 1 base from J, leaving 11 bases between. CDR3 sequence (DNA): TGCGCCAGCAGCTTGAGCGGGGTTACGAACACTGAAGCTTTCTTT. Amino acid sequence: CASSLSGVTNTEAFF.

The V gene is TRBV7-2, the J gene TRBJ1-5, with 8 bases fitting TRBD1. The CDR3 sequence is 14 residues long. Germline V gene data show CDR1 as SGHTA and CDR2 as FQGNSA. V shed 5 bases, J shed 4 bases, and the junction held 4 bases outside the gene matches. The CDR3 DNA sequence: TGTGCCAGCAGCCAGACAGGGGTGAATCAGCCCCAGCATTTT. It specifies CASSQTGVNQPQHF.

The chain is built from TRBV5-1 and TRBJ2-5, with D possibly matching TRBD2 (5 bases). The CDR3 runs 16 residues. V lost 4 bases and J lost 1, with 17 bases in between. The V gene's germline CDR1 is SGHRS and CDR2 YFSETQ. The CDR3 region is CASSLYLSGLQETQYF. CDR3 sequence (DNA): TGCGCCAGCAGCCTCTACCTAAGCGGCCTCCAAGAGACCCAGTACTTC.

The J gene is TRBJ2-7, the V gene TRBV30, with 13 bases matching TRBD2. J lost 3 bases, V lost 7 bases, and 6 bases had no gene match. This CDR3 spans 14 amino acids. The V gene's germline CDR1 is GTSNPN and CDR2 SVGIG (reference sequence). CDR3 loop: CAFDGTSGNYEQYF. The CDR3, as DNA: TGTGCCTTCGACGGGACTAGCGGGAACTACGAGCAGTACTTC.

In this sample, this clone turned up a few times. The chain recombines TRBV6-5 with TRBJ1-2; D is perhaps TRBD1 (6 bases). CDR1 is MNHEY and CDR2 is SVGAGI in the germline V gene. The CDR3 is made up of 13 amino acids. Trimming took 5 bases from V and 5 from J, leaving 12 bases between them. CDR3 sequence (DNA): TGTGCCAGCAGTATCAGGGGCAAATATGGCTACACCTTC. It yields the protein CASSIRGKYGYTF.

V usage is TRBV5-6 and J usage is TRBJ2-1, with TRBD2 matching over 11 bases. Per the germline V gene, CDR1 is SGHDT and CDR2 is YYEEEE. After removal of 4 bases from V and 9 bases from J, the junction contained 12 bases not matched to a gene. The CDR3 spans 16 residues. In nucleotides, the CDR3 is TGTGCCAGCAGCGGAGATAGCGGGGGGGGCGTAGGTGAGCAGTTCTTC. It is translated as CASSGDSGGGVGEQFF.

The chain couples TRBV7-8 to TRBJ2-7, with TRBD2 matching 9 bases. Germline assignment: CDR1 SGHVS and CDR2 FQNEAQ. The CDR3 spans 14 residues. Trimming cost V 3 bases and J 5 bases; bases outside gene matches: 5. CDR3 loop: CASSFSSGNDEQYF. The CDR3 DNA reads TGTGCCAGCAGCTTTTCTAGCGGGAACGACGAGCAGTACTTC. Full variable domain (rest looked up from reference TRBV7-8 and TRBJ2-7): GAGVSQSPRYKVAKRGQDVALRCDPISGHVSLFWYQQALGQGPEFLTYFQNEAQLDKSGLPSDRFFAERPEGSVSTLKIQRTQQEDSAVYLCASSFSSGNDEQYFGPGTRLTVT.

The chain couples TRBV6-4 to TRBJ1-6; perhaps TRBD1 as D (5 bases). From germline, CDR1 is MRHNA and CDR2 SNTAGT. The CDR3 runs to 13 residues. V was trimmed by 4 bases and J by 11 bases, leaving 12 bases between them. This CDR3 is CASSGGTGTPLHF. CDR3 coding DNA: TGTGCCAGCAGTGGCGGGACCGGAACACCCCTCCACTTT.

The chain has TRBV18 and TRBJ1-5; 8 nucleotides match TRBD1. Germline V gene data show CDR1 as KGHSH and CDR2 as LQKENI. The CDR3 loop spans 14 amino acids. V gave up 2 bases and J gave up 5 bases; unmatched junction bases: 2. CDR3 sequence reads: CASSPLTGDQPQHF. The CDR3 DNA is TGTGCCAGCTCACCATTGACAGGGGATCAGCCCCAGCATTTT. Filled out from reference TRBV18 and TRBJ1-5, the complete variable domain reads NAGVMQNPRHLVRRRGQEARLRCSPMKGHSHVYWYRQLPEEGLKFMVYLQKENIIDESGMPKERFSAEFPKEGPSILRIQQVVRGDSAAYFCASSPLTGDQPQHFGDGTRLSIL.

The chain links TRBV10-3 to TRBJ2-2; unclear D gene. CDR1 is ENHRY, CDR2 SYGVKD, per germline. The CDR3 sequence is 13 residues long. V was clipped by 1 base and J by 6 bases, with 6 bases between them. CDR3 loop: CAISEFWPGELFF. DNA for the CDR3: TGTGCCATCAGTGAGTTTTGGCCCGGGGAGCTGTTTTTT.